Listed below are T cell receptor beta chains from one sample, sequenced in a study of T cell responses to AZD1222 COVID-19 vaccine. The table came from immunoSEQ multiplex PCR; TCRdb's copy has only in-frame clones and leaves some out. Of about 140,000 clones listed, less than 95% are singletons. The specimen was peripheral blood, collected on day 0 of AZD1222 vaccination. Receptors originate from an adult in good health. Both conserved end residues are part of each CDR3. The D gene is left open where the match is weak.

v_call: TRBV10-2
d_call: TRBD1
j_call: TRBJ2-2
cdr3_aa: CASRDRDGELFF
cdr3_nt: TGCGCCAGCAGGGACAGGGACGGGGAGCTGTTTTTT

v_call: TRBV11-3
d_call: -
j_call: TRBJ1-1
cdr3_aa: CASSLGRGSLKNTEAFF
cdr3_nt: TGTGCCAGCAGCTTAGGACGGGGCAGCCTAAAGAACACTGAAGCTTTCTTT

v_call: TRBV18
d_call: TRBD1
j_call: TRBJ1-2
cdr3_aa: CASSPTGDYGYTF
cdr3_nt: TGTGCCAGCTCACCGACAGGGGACTATGGCTACACCTTC

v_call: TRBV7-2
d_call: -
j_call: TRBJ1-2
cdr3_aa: CASSLSLYGYTF
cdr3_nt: TGTGCCAGCAGCTTATCCCTATATGGCTACACCTTC

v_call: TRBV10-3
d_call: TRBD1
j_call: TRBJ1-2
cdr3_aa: CAISESTGAAYGYTF
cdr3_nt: TGTGCCATCAGTGAATCGACAGGGGCGGCCTATGGCTACACCTTC

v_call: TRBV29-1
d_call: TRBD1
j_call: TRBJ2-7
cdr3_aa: CSAWGQGAYEQYF
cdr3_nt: TGCAGCGCCTGGGGACAGGGGGCCTACGAGCAGTACTTC

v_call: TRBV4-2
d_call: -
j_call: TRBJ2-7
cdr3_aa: CASSQDGINSYEQYF
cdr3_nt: TGTGCCAGCAGCCAAGACGGGATAAACTCCTACGAGCAGTACTTC

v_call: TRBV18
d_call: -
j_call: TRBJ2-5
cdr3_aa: CASSPPSRETQYF
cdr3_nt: TGTGCCAGCTCACCACCCAGCCGGGAGACCCAGTACTTC

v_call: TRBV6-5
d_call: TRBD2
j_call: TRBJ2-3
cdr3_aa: CASMVAGGQLDTQYF
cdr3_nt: TGTGCCAGCATGGTAGCGGGGGGGCAGTTAGATACGCAGTATTTT

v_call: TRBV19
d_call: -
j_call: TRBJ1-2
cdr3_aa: CASSIATWGARNGYTF
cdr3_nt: TGTGCCAGTAGTATAGCAACCTGGGGGGCCCGCAATGGCTACACCTTC

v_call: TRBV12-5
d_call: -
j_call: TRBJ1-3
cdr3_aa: CASGPDTSGNTIYF
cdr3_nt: TGTGCTAGTGGACCGGACACCTCTGGAAACACCATATATTTT